This T cell receptor beta chain derives from a study of identical twins. Study-wide results and limits: Not following the same donors, the study drew its conclusions from cross-sectional statistical analysis. A lower insertion count was a feature of abundant cord blood beta clonotypes, with no such feature in memory repertoires.

The V gene's germline CDR1 is SGHTA and CDR2 FQGNSA. There are 15 residues in the CDR3. V trimming: 6 bases; J trimming: 0 bases; junction bases outside the gene matches: 5. A word on this clonotype: Its antigen is as yet unknown.

A template switching step contributed a universal primer site, while unique molecular identifiers were present in the cDNA. TCRdb itself ran the 5' RACE reads through MiXCR, one entry per CDR3 protein. The data contain around 1.7 million distinct CDR3 sequences, under 35% of them singletons. This TCR was sampled from a newborn girl in good health. Sequencing was carried out using cord blood. The chain links TRBV7-2 to TRBJ2-3; 8 bases fit TRBD2. The CDR3 is CASRPGLGSTDTQYF. The CDR3 DNA is TGTGCCAGCAGACCGGGACTAGGTAGCACAGATACGCAGTATTTT.